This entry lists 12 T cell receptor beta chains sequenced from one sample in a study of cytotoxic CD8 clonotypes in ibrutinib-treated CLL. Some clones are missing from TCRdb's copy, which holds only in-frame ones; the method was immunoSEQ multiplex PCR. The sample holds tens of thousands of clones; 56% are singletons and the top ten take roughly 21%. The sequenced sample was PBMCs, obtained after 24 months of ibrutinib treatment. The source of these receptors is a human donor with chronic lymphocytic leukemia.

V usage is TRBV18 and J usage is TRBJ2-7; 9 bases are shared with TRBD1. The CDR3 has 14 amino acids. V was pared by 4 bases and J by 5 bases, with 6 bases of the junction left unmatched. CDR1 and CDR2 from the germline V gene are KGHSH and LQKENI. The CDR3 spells CASSLRTGDDEQYF. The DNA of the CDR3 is TGTGCCAGCTCACTACGGACAGGGGATGACGAGCAGTACTTC. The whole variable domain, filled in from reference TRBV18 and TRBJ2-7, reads NAGVMQNPRHLVRRRGQEARLRCSPMKGHSHVYWYRQLPEEGLKFMVYLQKENIIDESGMPKERFSAEFPKEGPSILRIQQVVRGDSAAYFCASSLRTGDDEQYFGPGTRLTVT.

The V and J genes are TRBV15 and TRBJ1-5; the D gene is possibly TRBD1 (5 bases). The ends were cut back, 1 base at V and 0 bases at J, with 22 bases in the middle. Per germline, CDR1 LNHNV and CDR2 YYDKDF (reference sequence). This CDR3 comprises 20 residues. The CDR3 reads CATSRVGGEGKGNSNQPQHF. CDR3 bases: TGTGCCACCAGCAGAGTTGGGGGTGAGGGAAAAGGGAATAGCAATCAGCCCCAGCATTTT.

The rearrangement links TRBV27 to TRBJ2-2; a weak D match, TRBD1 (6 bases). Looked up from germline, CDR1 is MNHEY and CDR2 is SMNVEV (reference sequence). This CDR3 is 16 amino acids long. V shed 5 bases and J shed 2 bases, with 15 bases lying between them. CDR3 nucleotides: TGTGCCAGCAGTACCGGGACACCAGAAAACACCGGGGAGCTGTTTTTT. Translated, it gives CASSTGTPENTGELFF.

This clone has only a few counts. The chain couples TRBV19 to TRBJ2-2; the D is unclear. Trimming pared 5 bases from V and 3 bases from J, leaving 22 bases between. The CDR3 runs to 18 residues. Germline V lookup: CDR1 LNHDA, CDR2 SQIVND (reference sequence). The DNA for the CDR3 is TGTGCCAGTAGTGTTCGTGGGTCGCGGCCTCAAGACACCGGGGAGCTGTTTTTT. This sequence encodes CASSVRGSRPQDTGELFF.

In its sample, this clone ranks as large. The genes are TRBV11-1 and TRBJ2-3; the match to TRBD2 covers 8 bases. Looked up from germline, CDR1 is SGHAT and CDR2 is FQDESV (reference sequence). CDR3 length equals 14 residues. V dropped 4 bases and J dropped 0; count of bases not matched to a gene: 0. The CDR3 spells CASSSSGSTDTQYF. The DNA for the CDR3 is TGTGCCAGCAGCTCTAGCGGGAGCACAGATACGCAGTATTTT.

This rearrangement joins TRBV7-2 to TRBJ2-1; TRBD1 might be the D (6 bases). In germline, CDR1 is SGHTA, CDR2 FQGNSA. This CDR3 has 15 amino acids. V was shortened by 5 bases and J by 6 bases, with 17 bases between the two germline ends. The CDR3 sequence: CASSRPRGPSNEQFF. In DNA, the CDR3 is TGTGCCAGCAGCCGCCCCAGGGGTCCCTCCAATGAGCAGTTCTTC.

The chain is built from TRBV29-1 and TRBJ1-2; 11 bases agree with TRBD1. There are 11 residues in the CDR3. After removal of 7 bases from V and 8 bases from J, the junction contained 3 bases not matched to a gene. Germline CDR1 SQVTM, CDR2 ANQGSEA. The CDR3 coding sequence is TGCAGCGCTGGGACAGGGGGAGGCTACACCTTC. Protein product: CSAGTGGGYTF. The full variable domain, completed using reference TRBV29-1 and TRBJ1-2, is SAVISQKPSRDICQRGTSLTIQCQVDSQVTMMFWYRQQPGQSLTLIATANQGSEATYESGFVIDKFPISRPNLTFSTLTVSNMSPEDSSIYLCSAGTGGGYTFGSGTRLTVV.

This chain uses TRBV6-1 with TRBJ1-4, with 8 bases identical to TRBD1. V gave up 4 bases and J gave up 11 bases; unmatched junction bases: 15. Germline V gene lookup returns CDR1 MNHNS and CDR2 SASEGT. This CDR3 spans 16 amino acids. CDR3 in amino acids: CASSGPRTGSLRKLFF. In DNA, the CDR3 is TGTGCCAGCAGTGGACCCCGGACAGGGAGTTTAAGGAAACTGTTTTTT.

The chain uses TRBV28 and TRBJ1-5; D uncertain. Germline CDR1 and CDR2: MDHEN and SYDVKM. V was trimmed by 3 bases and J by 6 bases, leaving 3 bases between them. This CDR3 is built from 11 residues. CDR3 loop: CASSFGQPQHF. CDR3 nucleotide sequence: TGTGCCAGCAGTTTCGGTCAGCCCCAGCATTTT.

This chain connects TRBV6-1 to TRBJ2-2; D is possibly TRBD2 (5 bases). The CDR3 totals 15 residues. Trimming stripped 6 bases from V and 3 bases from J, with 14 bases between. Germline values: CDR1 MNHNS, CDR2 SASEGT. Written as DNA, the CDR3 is TGTGCCAGCAGGGGAGCCACCATATACACCGGGGAGCTGTTTTTT. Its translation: CASRGATIYTGELFF.

The CDR3 loop is CASSLASGGGKFSYEQYV. The CDR3 DNA reads TGTGCCAGCAGCTTAGCGTCGGGAGGCGGGAAATTTTCCTACGAGCAGTACGTC. The rearrangement joins TRBV11-2 to TRBJ2-7, with TRBD2 identical over 7 bases. The length of the CDR3 is 18 residues. V shed 1 base and J 1 base; nucleotides not matched to a gene: 13. Per the germline V gene, CDR1 is SGHAT and CDR2 is FQNNGV.

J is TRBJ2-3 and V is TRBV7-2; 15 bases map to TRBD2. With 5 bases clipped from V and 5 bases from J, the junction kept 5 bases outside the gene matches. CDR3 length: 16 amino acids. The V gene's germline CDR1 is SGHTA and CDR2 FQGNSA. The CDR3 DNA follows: TGTGCCAGCAGCCTAGGACTAGCGGGGGGGAAAGATACGCAGTATTTT. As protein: CASSLGLAGGKDTQYF.